This note documents a single T cell receptor beta chain sequence. This sample is part of a study of blood T cell repertoires in COVID-19. Assay: immunoSEQ multiplex PCR; the TCRdb copy retains only in-frame clones and omits some. The table lists just under 150,000 clones, approximately 90% of them singletons. The CDR3 consists of 17 residues. Germline CDR1 is SEHNR and CDR2 is FQNEAQ (reference sequence). V was cut by 4 bases and J by 3 bases, with 18 bases left in between. The sample taken for sequencing was peripheral blood. The chain joins TRBV7-9 to TRBJ1-4; perhaps TRBD1 as D (6 bases). The receptor was isolated from a woman between 45 and 65 years old with acute or convalescent COVID-19. Here the CDR3 DNA reads TGTGCCAGCAGCTCCTCGGGGGGGCGGTTATCTAATGAAAAACTGTTTTTT. Protein: CASSSSGGRLSNEKLFF.